The 18 T cell receptor beta chains below were found in one sample sequenced in a study of regulatory T cells in long-lasting Graves disease. Time point noted: newly diagnosed GD, antithyroid drugs for less than 3 months. From RNA extracted from PBMCs, the TCR library was made. Investigators prepared the TCR beta libraries by applying iRepertoire HTBI primers and Arm-PCR of CDR3 regions. TCRdb recomputed calls from the multiplex PCR reads with MiXCR, one row per CDR3 protein. The sample includes around 400,000 distinct CDR3 sequences, about 15% of them seen just once. This sample also belongs to another study, concerning T cells in Graves' hyperthyroidism and ophthalmopathy.

Sequences were derived from peripheral blood mononuclear cells (PBMCs), sampled at new diagnosis, from a patient treated with antithyroid drugs. The source is a woman in her thirties or forties with Graves disease.

This clonotype came up a few times. The chain has TRBV6-1 and TRBJ2-7, with 7 nucleotides matching TRBD1. J was trimmed by 0 bases and V by 8 bases; bases with no gene match: 7. The CDR3 runs 14 residues. Germline-derived CDR1 and CDR2 are MNHNS and SASEGT. CDR3 bases: TGTGCCAGCGGGAGACAGGGAGTCTCCTACGAGCAGTACTTC. Protein: CASGRQGVSYEQYF.

The chain couples TRBV12-3 or TRBV12-4 to TRBJ1-2, with TRBD1 identical over 7 bases. Unmatched junction bases numbered 13, after V lost 6 bases and J lost 0 bases. The CDR3 has 17 amino acids. CDR3 sequence reads: CASRPQPRQGANYGYTF. The CDR3 DNA follows: TGTGCCAGCAGACCTCAGCCACGACAGGGAGCTAACTATGGCTACACCTTC.

This clonotype was observed many times. V gene TRBV3-1 combines with J gene TRBJ1-3; D not certain. The CDR3 sequence is 13 residues long. The germline gives CDR1 LGHDT, CDR2 YNNKEL (reference sequence). V lost 1 base and J lost 4, with 5 bases in between. CDR3 in DNA: TGTGCCAGCAGCCAAGTACAGGGAAACACCATATATTTT. It encodes CASSQVQGNTIYF.

In this sample, this clonotype turned up many times. The chain joins TRBV18 to TRBJ2-1, with D uncertain. Germline loops: CDR1 KGHSH, CDR2 LQKENI. The CDR3 loop spans 14 amino acids. Trimming took off 0 bases at V and 1 base at J, with 4 bases between the two ends. The CDR3 DNA sequence: TGTGCCAGCTCACCACCGGGTTCCTACAATGAGCAGTTCTTC. It encodes CASSPPGSYNEQFF.

At least ten counts were recorded for this clonotype. The rearrangement uses TRBV27 and TRBJ2-7, with D possibly matching TRBD2 (6 bases). The germline CDR1 and CDR2 sequences are MNHEY and SMNVEV (reference sequence). Trimming pared 7 bases from V and 0 bases from J, leaving 16 bases between. The CDR3 has 15 amino acids. The CDR3 DNA follows: TGTGCCAGCAATTTCCTTAGCGGAAGCTCCTACGAGCAGTACTTC. Translation gives CASNFLSGSSYEQYF.

The table lists this clonotype with many counts. The V call is TRBV11-1, the J call TRBJ2-2; D remains ambiguous. The CDR3 loop spans 18 amino acids. The germline V gene encodes CDR1 SGHAT and CDR2 FQDESV (reference sequence). Trimming cost V 5 bases and J 5 bases, with 24 bases left between them. The CDR3 nucleotides are TGTGCCAGCAGCCGTCATCAGTTTAGGAATGTGGAGACCGGGGAGCTGTTTTTT. Protein: CASSRHQFRNVETGELFF.

This clonotype was counted at least ten times. This chain connects TRBV28 to TRBJ1-1; 9 positions agree with TRBD1. V shed 5 bases and J 1 base; nucleotides not matched to a gene: 5. CDR3 size: 15 residues. Germline CDR1 MDHEN, CDR2 SYDVKM. CDR3 in DNA: TGTGCCAGCAGTCCCTGGACAGGGGCGAACACTGAAGCTTTCTTT. Protein sequence: CASSPWTGANTEAFF.

A remark on this clonotype: This could be a read error, since a much larger clone is one nucleotide away. The missing conserved phenylalanine or tryptophan at the end of this CDR3 makes a read error likely. The chain recombines TRBV2 with TRBJ2-4; D may be TRBD2 (5 bases). The germline V gene encodes CDR1 SNHLY and CDR2 FYNNEI. The V end was cut by 4 bases, the J end by 5 bases, with 12 bases between. This CDR3 contains 14 residues. CDR3 loop: CASSVGRGQNIQYL. CDR3 nucleotides: TGTGCCAGCAGTGTTGGGAGAGGCCAAAACATTCAGTACCTC.

This clonotype was recorded at least ten times. V is TRBV7-9 and J is TRBJ2-3, with 11 positions matching TRBD2. There are 15 residues in the CDR3. Germline V gene data show CDR1 as SEHNR and CDR2 as FQNEAQ (reference sequence). Germline trimming cut 2 bases from V and 6 bases from J; bases unmatched to any gene: 4. The CDR3 DNA is TGTGCCAGCAGCTTACTAGCGGGAGGATGGGATACGCAGTATTTT. This codes for CASSLLAGGWDTQYF. The whole variable domain, remainder taken from reference TRBV7-9 and TRBJ2-3, is DTGVSQNPRHKITKRGQNVTFRCDPISEHNRLYWYRQTLGQGPEFLTYFQNEAQLEKSRLLSDRFSAERPKGSFSTLEIQRTEQGDSAMYLCASSLLAGGWDTQYFGPGTRLTVL.

This clonotype appeared many times. This chain joins TRBV28 and TRBJ2-1, with D perhaps matching TRBD2 (6 bases). Trimming shortened V by 5 bases and J by 9 bases, and 29 bases separated the two germline ends. Germline V gives CDR1 MDHEN, CDR2 SYDVKM. This CDR3 spans 18 amino acids. The CDR3 is CASSPGYGAGKKTGEQFF. The CDR3, as DNA: TGTGCCAGCAGTCCTGGCTATGGGGCGGGAAAAAAGACGGGTGAGCAGTTCTTC.

The table lists this clonotype with a few counts. This chain uses TRBV10-2 with TRBJ2-3; perhaps TRBD1 as D (5 bases). The CDR3 has 14 residues. Trimming shortened V by 0 bases and J by 4 bases, and 8 bases separated the two germline ends. Germline lookup yields CDR1 WSHSY and CDR2 SAAADI. The CDR3 DNA is TGCGCCAGCAGTGAGTCGAGCAGGGCAGATACGCAGTATTTT. Residues: CASSESSRADTQYF.

At least ten counts were recorded for this clonotype. This chain uses TRBV7-2 with TRBJ2-7; D may be TRBD1 (6 bases). The CDR3 has 14 residues. V lost 1 base and J 3 bases, leaving 10 bases between the germline ends. Germline CDR1 is SGHTA and CDR2 is FQGNSA. The CDR3 region is CASSLDRVVYEQYF. The CDR3 nucleotides read TGTGCCAGCAGCTTAGACAGGGTTGTCTACGAGCAGTACTTC.

CDR3 sequence: CASSVYPGDTYEQYF. The CDR3 DNA sequence: TGTGCCAGCAGCGTATACCCGGGAGACACGTACGAGCAGTACTTC. The gene calls are TRBV9 and TRBJ2-7, with D perhaps TRBD2 (6 bases). V was clipped by 1 base and J by 4 bases, with 15 bases between them. The germline CDR1 and CDR2 sequences are SGDLS and YYNGEE. This CDR3 is 15 amino acids long.

The table lists this clonotype with many counts. The J gene is TRBJ2-5, the V gene TRBV12-3 or TRBV12-4; possibly TRBD2 for D (5 bases). The CDR3 has 14 residues. The ends were cut back, 7 bases at V and 6 bases at J, with 18 bases in the middle. DNA for the CDR3: TGTGCCAGCACCCCCACTAGTCCTTCGCAGACCCAGTACTTC. This encodes CASTPTSPSQTQYF.

The sample holds many counts of this clonotype. At one boundary the junction diverges from the germline segment, which might be a read error. The chain is built from TRBV10-2 and TRBJ2-7, with D uncertain. CDR3 length: 11 residues. Per germline, CDR1 WSHSY and CDR2 SAAADI. The CDR3, as DNA: TGCGCCAGCAGTGAGTCCTCCGAGCAGTACTTC. Translation gives CASSESSEQYF.

This clonotype was picked up a small number of times. V usage is TRBV19 and J usage is TRBJ2-1; weak D call: TRBD1 (6 bases). The germline CDR1 and CDR2 sequences are LNHDA and SQIVND (reference sequence). The CDR3 covers 17 residues. Between the trimmed V and J ends, which lost 5 bases and 2 bases, there was a span of 19 bases. The CDR3 loop reads CASSAFQGQRTYNEQFF. The CDR3 nucleotides are TGTGCCAGTAGTGCCTTCCAGGGACAAAGAACCTACAATGAGCAGTTCTTC.

This clonotype showed up just once. This likely reflects a read error, since a far larger clone is one base away. The chain uses TRBV7-9 and TRBJ2-5; perhaps TRBD1 as D (6 bases). Between the trimmed V and J ends, which lost 2 bases and 6 bases, there was a span of 16 bases. Germline loops: CDR1 SEHNR, CDR2 FQNEAQ (reference sequence). This CDR3 comprises 15 residues. The CDR3 DNA follows: TGTGCCAGCAGCTTAACCGGGACACCGCAAAAGACCCAGTACTTC. This sequence encodes CASSLTGTPQKTQYF.

In its sample, this clonotype was seen many times. V and J are TRBV11-2 and TRBJ2-7; tentatively, D is TRBD2 (5 bases). Germline V gene lookup returns CDR1 SGHAT and CDR2 FQNNGV. CDR3 length: 13 amino acids. Deletions cut 0 bases from V and 9 bases from J, with 12 bases between. The DNA of the CDR3 is TGTGCCAGCAGCTTAGAACATTCCGGAGGGCAGTACTTC. Encoded protein: CASSLEHSGGQYF.